This T cell receptor beta chain was recovered during a study of blood T cells in healthy people across ages. A J-beta primer mix and a sample-barcoded 5' primer were used in a second PCR of about 7 to 12 cycles. TCRdb independently ran MiXCR on the 5' RACE reads; one entry per CDR3 protein. The profile covers hundreds of thousands of distinct CDR3 sequences, with roughly 60% appearing a single time and roughly 26% taken by the ten largest. As for this clonotype: Its antigen is unidentified.

The CDR3 sequence is 14 residues long. V was cut by 3 bases and J by 7 bases, with 12 bases left in between. General study results and limits: Not knowing donor CMV status may have confounded expanded clonotype changes. PBMC samples, being unsorted, prevented any conclusive comparison of naive and antigen-experienced cells. Both naive CD4+ cell counts and diversity were greater in long-lived donors than in aged donors.

The receptor was derived from a man between 25 and 39 years old in good health. Sample: blood. V gene TRBV12-3 or TRBV12-4 combines with J gene TRBJ1-4; D is perhaps TRBD1 (5 bases). CDR3 sequence: CASSFYSGGEKLFF. Written as DNA, the CDR3 is TGTGCCAGCAGTTTCTACTCGGGGGGTGAAAAACTGTTTTTT.